This T cell receptor (beta chain) was found in a study of blood T cell repertoires in COVID-19. Across the whole study: The United States, Italy and Spain were the sources of the acute and convalescent COVID-19 samples.

Original analysis: Estimation of nucleated cell counts was performed using reference gene primer amplification. Libraries were prepared by immunoSEQ multiplex PCR; TCRdb keeps only in-frame clonotypes and omits some of them. V, J and clone size were drawn from that table, and D and trimming were deduced from the DNA. The sample yields about 170,000 clones, roughly 81% seen once. This CDR3 has 17 amino acids. CDR1 is SGHTA and CDR2 is FQGNSA in the germline V gene. V was pared by 4 bases and J by 1 base, with 8 bases of the junction left unmatched. The chain couples TRBV7-2 to TRBJ2-3; 10 bases align to TRBD2. This TCR was recovered from a man aged 35-49 years who had recovered from COVID-19. Sequencing was performed on peripheral blood. DNA for the CDR3: TGTGCCAGCAGCTCAGCGACCGGGACTAGCGGCACAGATACGCAGTATTTT. Protein: CASSSATGTSGTDTQYF.